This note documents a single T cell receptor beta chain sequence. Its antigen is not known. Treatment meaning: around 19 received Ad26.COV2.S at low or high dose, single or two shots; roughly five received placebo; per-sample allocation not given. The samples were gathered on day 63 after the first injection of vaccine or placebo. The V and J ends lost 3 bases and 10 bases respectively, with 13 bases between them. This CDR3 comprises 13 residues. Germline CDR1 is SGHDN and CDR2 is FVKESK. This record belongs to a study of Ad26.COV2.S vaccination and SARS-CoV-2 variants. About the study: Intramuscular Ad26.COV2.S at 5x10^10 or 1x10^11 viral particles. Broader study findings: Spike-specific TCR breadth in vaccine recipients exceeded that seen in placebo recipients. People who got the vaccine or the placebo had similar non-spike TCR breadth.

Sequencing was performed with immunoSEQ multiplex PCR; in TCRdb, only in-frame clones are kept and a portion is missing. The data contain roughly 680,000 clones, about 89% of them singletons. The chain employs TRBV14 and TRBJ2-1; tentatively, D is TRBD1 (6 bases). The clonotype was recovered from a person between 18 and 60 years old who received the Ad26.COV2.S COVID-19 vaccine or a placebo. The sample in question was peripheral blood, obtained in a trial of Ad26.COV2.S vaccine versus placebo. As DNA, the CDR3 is TGTGCCAGCAGCCAGACCATAGGGGGAGAGCAGTTCTTC. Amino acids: CASSQTIGGEQFF.